Ten or more counts support the clone carrying this T cell receptor (beta chain). Its cognate antigen is unknown. This entry is derived from a study of identical twins. Study-wide findings and caveats: Cord blood's abundant beta clonotypes had fewer insertions, unlike memory repertoires.

Each donor (without exception) was a healthy Caucasian. The CDR3 is 14 residues long. The V and J ends lost 6 bases and 0 bases respectively, with 12 bases between them. TCRdb redid the calling of the 5' RACE reads with MiXCR, one entry per CDR3 protein. The sample holds under 250,000 distinct CDR3 sequences, about 7.5% seen once. The sample was also linked to a second study, of yellow fever vaccine responses in identical twins. That study reports: It has been reported that, in twins, the vaccine T cell response seemed partly convergent and partly personalized.

The chain recombines TRBV12-3 or TRBV12-4 with TRBJ2-7, with D possibly TRBD2 on 5 matching bases. This TCR derives from a woman aged 18-29 years in good health. The sample comprised memory (CD45RO+) T cells sorted from blood. The CDR3 here is CASRGPGSSYEQYF. Here the CDR3 DNA reads TGTGCCAGCAGGGGTCCGGGGTCCTCCTACGAGCAGTACTTC.